This T cell receptor (beta chain) was captured by sequencing in a study of regulatory T cells in long-lasting Graves disease. Whole-study findings and limits: TRBV28, TRBJ1-2 and TRBJ2-5 were favored in persistent disease. Persistent Graves' cases showed lower TCR diversity than newly diagnosed cases.

The time point here: newly diagnosed GD, antithyroid drugs for less than 3 months. The TCR library was made from RNA extracted from PBMCs. To make TCR beta libraries, researchers used iRepertoire HTBI primers and Arm-PCR of CDR3 regions. TCRdb analysed the multiplex PCR reads with MiXCR anew, one entry per CDR3 protein. The sample records 550,000 to 650,000 distinct CDR3 sequences, approximately 16% being singletons. V shed 4 bases, J shed 1 base, and the junction held 3 bases outside the gene matches. Germline V gene lookup returns CDR1 SNHLY and CDR2 FYNNEI. The CDR3 contains 15 residues. This clonotype has a count of ten or more. Its antigen remains unidentified. These data were also filed under a second study, of T cells in Graves' hyperthyroidism and ophthalmopathy. That paper notes: Expanded thyroid clonotypes (above 0.001) were mostly also found in blood.

The receptor was derived from a man younger than 35 with Graves disease. The sample consisted of peripheral blood mononuclear cells (PBMCs), taken at new diagnosis, from a patient treated with antithyroid drugs. The chain is built from TRBV2 and TRBJ2-3; 9 positions match TRBD1. DNA for the CDR3: TGTGCCAGCAGTGGGAGGACAGGGGGCACAGATACGCAGTATTTT. Translation: CASSGRTGGTDTQYF.